The clone carrying this TCR beta chain was seen more than once but under ten times. Its antigen is unidentified. The data were obtained in a study of response to subunit inactivated influenza vaccine. The study's findings and limits: Few new T cells, the authors suggested, are recruited by each seasonal influenza vaccination.

TCRdb re-analysed the RT-PCR reads in MiXCR, keeping a single row per CDR3 protein. The table shows about 160,000 distinct CDR3 sequences, with approximately 10% occurring only once. Trimming at V came to 6 bases and at J to 0 bases, leaving 2 bases not matched to a gene. CDR3 length: 13 amino acids. In germline, CDR1 is DFQATT, CDR2 SNEGSKA (reference sequence). Specimen: non-naive T cells sorted from PBMCs, collected more than 35 days after vaccination. V and J are TRBV20-1 and TRBJ2-7; 10 bases fit TRBD2. The source of this sequence is a man between 50 and 59 years old who received an inactivated influenza vaccine. The CDR3 is CSATSGNSYEQYF. CDR3 bases: TGCAGTGCCACTAGCGGGAACTCCTACGAGCAGTACTTC.